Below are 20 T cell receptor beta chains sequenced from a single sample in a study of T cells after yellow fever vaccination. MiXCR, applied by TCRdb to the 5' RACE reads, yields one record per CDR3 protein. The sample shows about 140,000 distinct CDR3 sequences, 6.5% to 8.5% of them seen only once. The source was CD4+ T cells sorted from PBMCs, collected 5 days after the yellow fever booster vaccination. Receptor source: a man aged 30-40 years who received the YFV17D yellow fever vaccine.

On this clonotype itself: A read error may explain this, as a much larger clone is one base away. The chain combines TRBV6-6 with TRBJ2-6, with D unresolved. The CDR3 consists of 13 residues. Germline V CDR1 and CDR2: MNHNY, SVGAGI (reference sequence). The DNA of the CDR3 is TGTGCCAGCACCCCTTCTGAGGCCAACGTCCTGACTTTC. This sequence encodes CASTPSEANVLTF.

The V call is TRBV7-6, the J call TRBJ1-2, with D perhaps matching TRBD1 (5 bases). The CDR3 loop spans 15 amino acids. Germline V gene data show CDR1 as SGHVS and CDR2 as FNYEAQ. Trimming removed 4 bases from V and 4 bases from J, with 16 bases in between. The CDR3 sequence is CASSSAERGAYGYTF. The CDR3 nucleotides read TGTGCCAGCAGCTCAGCCGAAAGAGGGGCCTATGGCTACACCTTC.

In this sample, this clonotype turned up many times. The chain's CDR3 is CASSPRLGASGDSYNEQFF. The CDR3 DNA reads as TGTGCCAGCTCTCCCCGCCTAGGGGCTAGCGGAGACTCCTACAATGAGCAGTTCTTC. This chain uses TRBV18 with TRBJ2-1; 7 nucleotides align to TRBD2. The CDR3 contains 19 residues. V shed 6 bases, J shed 0 bases, and the junction held 17 bases outside the gene matches. Germline V gene lookup returns CDR1 KGHSH and CDR2 LQKENI.

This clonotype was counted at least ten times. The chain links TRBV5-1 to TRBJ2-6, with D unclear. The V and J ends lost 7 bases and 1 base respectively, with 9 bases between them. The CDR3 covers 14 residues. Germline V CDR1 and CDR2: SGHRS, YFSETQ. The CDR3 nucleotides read TGCGCCAGCGCAGACGCATCTGGGGCCAACGTCCTGACTTTC. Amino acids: CASADASGANVLTF.

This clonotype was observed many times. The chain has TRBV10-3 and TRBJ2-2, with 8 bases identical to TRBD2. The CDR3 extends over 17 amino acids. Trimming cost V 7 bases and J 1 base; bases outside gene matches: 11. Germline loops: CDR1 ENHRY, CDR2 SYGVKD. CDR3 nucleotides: TGTGCCATCAACGCGCAGGCCGCGGGAGGGAACACCGGGGAGCTGTTTTTT. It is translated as CAINAQAAGGNTGELFF.

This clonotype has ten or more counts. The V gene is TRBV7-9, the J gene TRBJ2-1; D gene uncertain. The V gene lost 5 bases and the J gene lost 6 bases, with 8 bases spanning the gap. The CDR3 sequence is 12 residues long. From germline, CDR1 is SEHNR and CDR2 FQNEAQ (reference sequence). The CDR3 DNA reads TGTGCCAGCAGCCGATTGGGCAATGAGCAGTTCTTC. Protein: CASSRLGNEQFF.

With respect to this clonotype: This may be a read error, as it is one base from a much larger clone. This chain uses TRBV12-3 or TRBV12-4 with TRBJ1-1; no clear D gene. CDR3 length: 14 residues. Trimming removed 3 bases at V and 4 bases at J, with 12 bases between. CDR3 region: CASSLYHGSTEAFF. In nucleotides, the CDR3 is TGTGCCAGCAGTTTGTACCATGGGTCCACTGAAGCTTTCTTT.

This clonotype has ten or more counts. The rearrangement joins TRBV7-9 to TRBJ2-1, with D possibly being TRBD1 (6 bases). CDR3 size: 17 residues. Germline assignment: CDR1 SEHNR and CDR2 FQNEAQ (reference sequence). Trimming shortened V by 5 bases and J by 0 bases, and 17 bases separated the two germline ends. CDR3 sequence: CASSTPPQGSSYNEQFF. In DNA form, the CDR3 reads TGTGCCAGCAGCACGCCCCCCCAGGGGAGCTCCTACAATGAGCAGTTCTTC. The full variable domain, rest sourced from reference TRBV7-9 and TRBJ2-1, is DTGVSQNPRHKITKRGQNVTFRCDPISEHNRLYWYRQTLGQGPEFLTYFQNEAQLEKSRLLSDRFSAERPKGSFSTLEIQRTEQGDSAMYLCASSTPPQGSSYNEQFFGPGTRLTVL.

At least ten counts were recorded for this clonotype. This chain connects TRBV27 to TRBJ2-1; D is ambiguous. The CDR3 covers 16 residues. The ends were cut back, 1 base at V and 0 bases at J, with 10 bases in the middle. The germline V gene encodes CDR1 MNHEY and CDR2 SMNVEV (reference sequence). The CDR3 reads CASSLLALSSYNEQFF. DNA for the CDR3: TGTGCCAGCAGTTTATTGGCCCTGAGCTCCTACAATGAGCAGTTCTTC.

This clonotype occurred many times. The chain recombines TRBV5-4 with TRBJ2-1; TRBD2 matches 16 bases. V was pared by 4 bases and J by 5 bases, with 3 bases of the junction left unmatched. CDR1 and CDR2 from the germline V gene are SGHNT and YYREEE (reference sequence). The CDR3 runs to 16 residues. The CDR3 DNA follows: TGTGCCAGCAGCCCGGGACTAGCGGGAGGGGACAATGAGCAGTTCTTC. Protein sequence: CASSPGLAGGDNEQFF.

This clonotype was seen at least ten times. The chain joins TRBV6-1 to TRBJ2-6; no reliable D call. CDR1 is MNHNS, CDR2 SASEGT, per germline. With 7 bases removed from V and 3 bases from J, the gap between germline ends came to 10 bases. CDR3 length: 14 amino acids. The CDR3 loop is CASTPSVGANVLTF. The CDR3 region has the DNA TGTGCCAGCACCCCAAGTGTTGGGGCCAACGTCCTGACTTTC.

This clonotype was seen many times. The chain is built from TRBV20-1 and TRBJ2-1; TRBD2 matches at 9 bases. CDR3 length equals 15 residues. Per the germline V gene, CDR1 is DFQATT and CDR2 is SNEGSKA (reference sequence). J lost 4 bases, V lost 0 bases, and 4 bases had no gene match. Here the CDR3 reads CSARESSGTYNEQFF. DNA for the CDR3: TGCAGTGCTAGAGAGTCTAGCGGGACTTACAATGAGCAGTTCTTC.

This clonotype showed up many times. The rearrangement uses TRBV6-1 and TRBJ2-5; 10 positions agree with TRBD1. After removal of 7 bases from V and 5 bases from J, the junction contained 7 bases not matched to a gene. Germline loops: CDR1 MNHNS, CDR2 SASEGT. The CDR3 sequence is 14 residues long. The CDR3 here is CASKGTGDGETQYF. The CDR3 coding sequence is TGTGCCAGCAAGGGGACAGGGGATGGCGAGACCCAGTACTTC.

The CDR3 bases are TGTGCCAGCAGTCCGCTCAAATTCCGACAGGGTCCCAAAGCTAACTATGGCTACACCTTC. Translation: CASSPLKFRQGPKANYGYTF. This chain joins TRBV27 and TRBJ1-2, with 7 bases identical to TRBD1. The CDR3 has 20 residues. V shed 5 bases and J 0 bases; nucleotides not matched to a gene: 21. Germline V gene lookup returns CDR1 MNHEY and CDR2 SMNVEV (reference sequence).

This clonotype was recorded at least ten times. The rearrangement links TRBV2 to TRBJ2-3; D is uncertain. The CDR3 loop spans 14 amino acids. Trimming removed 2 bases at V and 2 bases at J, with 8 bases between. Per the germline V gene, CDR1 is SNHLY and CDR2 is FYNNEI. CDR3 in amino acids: CASSENRDTDTQYF. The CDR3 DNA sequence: TGTGCCAGCAGTGAAAATCGCGACACAGATACGCAGTATTTT.

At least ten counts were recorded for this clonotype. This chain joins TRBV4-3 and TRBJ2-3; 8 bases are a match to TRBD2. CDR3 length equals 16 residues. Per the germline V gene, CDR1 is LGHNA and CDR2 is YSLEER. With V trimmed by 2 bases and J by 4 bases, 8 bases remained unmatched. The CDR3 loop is CASSQPSGGLADTQYF. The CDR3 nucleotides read TGCGCCAGCAGCCAACCTTCGGGAGGGCTCGCAGATACGCAGTATTTT.

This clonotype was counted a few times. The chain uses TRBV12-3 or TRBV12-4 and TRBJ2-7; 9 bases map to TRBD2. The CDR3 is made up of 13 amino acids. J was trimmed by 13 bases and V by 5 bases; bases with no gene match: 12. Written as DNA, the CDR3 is TGTGCCAGCAGTCGGGATCGGGGACTAGCCATCTACTTC. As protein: CASSRDRGLAIYF.

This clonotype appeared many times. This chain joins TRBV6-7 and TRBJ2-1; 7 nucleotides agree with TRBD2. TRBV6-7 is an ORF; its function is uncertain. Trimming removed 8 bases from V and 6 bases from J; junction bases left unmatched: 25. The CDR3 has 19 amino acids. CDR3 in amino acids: CASDGRYRGRGGSVNEQFF. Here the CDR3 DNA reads TGTGCCAGCGATGGGAGGTATAGGGGTCGAGGCGGGAGCGTCAATGAGCAGTTCTTC.

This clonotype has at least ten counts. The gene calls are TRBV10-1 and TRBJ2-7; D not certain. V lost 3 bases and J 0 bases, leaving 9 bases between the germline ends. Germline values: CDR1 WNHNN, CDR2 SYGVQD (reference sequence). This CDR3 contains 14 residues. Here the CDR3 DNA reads TGCGCCAGCAGTGAAAGGCGGAGCTCCTACGAGCAGTACTTC. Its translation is CASSERRSSYEQYF.

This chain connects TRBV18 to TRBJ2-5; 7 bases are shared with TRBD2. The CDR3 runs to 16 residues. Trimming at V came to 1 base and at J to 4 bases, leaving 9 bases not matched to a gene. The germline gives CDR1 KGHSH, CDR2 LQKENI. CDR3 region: CASSPQGTGGRETQYF. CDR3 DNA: TGTGCCAGCTCACCACAAGGGACGGGAGGTAGAGAGACCCAGTACTTC.